This T cell receptor beta chain originates from a study of a mutant IDH1 vaccine in newly diagnosed glioma. CDR1 is SGHRS and CDR2 is YFSETQ in the germline V gene. The CDR3 consists of 15 residues. Trimming removed 5 bases from V and 5 bases from J, with 19 bases in between. As for time point: week 23, last vaccination. Doses of 300 ug of mutant IDH1 20-mer peptide were given with topical imiquimod. TCRdb's table, derived via immunoSEQ multiplex PCR, lists solely in-frame clones and lacks some. The sample contains roughly 43,000 clones, roughly 80% of which appear only once. Points on this clone: Its antigen is undetermined.

The rearrangement links TRBV5-1 to TRBJ1-1; the D gene is possibly TRBD1 (6 bases). The TCR comes from a middle-aged man with glioma. Source: PBMCs, taken from a glioma patient whose treatment included an IDH1 peptide vaccine. The CDR3 is CASRRGGGGVTEAFF. The CDR3 nucleotides read TGCGCCAGCAGACGAGGAGGGGGAGGAGTGACTGAAGCTTTCTTT.